The text below deals with one T cell receptor beta chain. There are many counts of this clonotype. There is no known antigen for this receptor. Base qualities were left out, and no much larger clone turns up one base away. This specimen comes from a study of T-cell reconstitution after alpha-beta-depleted transplantation in children (dated by TCRdb to the mid-2010s). Turning to the overall study: The study quantitatively tracked T-cell immune reconstitution after TCRalphabeta/CD19-depleted allogeneic hematopoietic cell transplantation in children using TCR repertoire profiling.

Reading the label with the study, this specimen's treatment or condition is: allogeneic hematopoietic cell transplantation with graft depleted of TCRalphabeta T cells and CD19 B cells. Transplant recipients were children who received TCRalphabeta/CD19-depleted allogeneic hematopoietic cell grafts. Broad study findings and their caveats: In some patients, high TCRbeta diversity at day 60 was attributed to recipient T cells and intrathymic progenitors that had survived conditioning. The apparently early recovery of alphabetaT-cell counts about two months after transplant reportedly depended on only several hundred rapidly expanded clones that came from non-depleted graft cells. Over the following months the frequencies of hyperexpanded clones went down, and after one year T-cell counts and TCRbeta diversity were mostly credited to newly produced T cells.

The library was produced with PCR. Sequenced on an Illumina HiSeq 2500. TCR library preparation used molecular barcoding, with unique molecular identifiers applied to normalize quantification of the TCRbeta repertoire. The public reads were reprocessed in TCRdb via fastp at Q25 and MiXCR, keeping in-frame beta chains. Under each unique CDR3 protein, matching rows form one entry showing the most common genes and DNA. Here the sample has some 200,000 distinct CDR3 sequences; approximately 8% occur a single time. The ten largest make up less than 40% of the sample. The CDR3 spans 16 residues, from the cysteine through the phenylalanine. The sequence is cut down to CDR3 DNA, 48 bases in frame from base 1. V is cut by 5 bases and J by 5 bases, and the space between the germline ends is 18 bases.

The sequence joins TRBV12-3 or TRBV12-4 to TRBJ1-4, with a tentative D gene TRBD1 over 6 matching bases. The origin of this receptor is a male patient aged 2-15 years who had a stem cell transplant for acute myeloid leukemia, so the T cells may come from the graft donor. The input for sequencing was PBMCs, mostly from graft donor cells, taken 360 days after TCRalphabeta/CD19-depleted stem cell transplant. The DNA reads TGTGCCAGCAGTCCAGGGGCAGGGCTGGGGAATGAAAAACTGTTTTTT. Protein translation: CASSPGAGLGNEKLFF.